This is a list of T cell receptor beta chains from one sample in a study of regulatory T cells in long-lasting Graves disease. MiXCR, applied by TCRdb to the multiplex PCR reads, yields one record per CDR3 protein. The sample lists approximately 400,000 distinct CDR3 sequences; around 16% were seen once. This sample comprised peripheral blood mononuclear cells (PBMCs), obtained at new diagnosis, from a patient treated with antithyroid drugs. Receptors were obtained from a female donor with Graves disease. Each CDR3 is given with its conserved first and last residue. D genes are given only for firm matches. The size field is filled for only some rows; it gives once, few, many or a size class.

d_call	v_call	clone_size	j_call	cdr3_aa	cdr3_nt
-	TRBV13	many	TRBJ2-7	CASSSKLSGSYSYEQYF	TGTGCCAGCAGCTCCAAACTTAGCGGTTCTTACTCCTACGAGCAGTACTTC
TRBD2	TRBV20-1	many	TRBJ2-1	CSARDPLAGVGNEQFF	TGCAGTGCTAGAGATCCCCTAGCGGGAGTAGGCAATGAGCAGTTCTTC
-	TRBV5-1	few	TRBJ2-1	CASSLDSLGGYNEQFF	TGCGCCAGCAGCTTGGACTCATTAGGGGGTTACAATGAGCAGTTCTTC
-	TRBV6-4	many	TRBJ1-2	CASSEGGGGANYGYTF	TGTGCCAGCAGTGAAGGTGGGGGGGGCGCTAACTATGGCTACACCTTC
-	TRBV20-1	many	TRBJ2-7	CSASGHYEQYF	TGCAGTGCTAGTGGCCACTACGAACAGTACTTC
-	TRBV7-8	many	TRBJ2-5	CASSLVPATQETQYF	TGTGCCAGCAGCTTAGTTCCGGCAACTCAAGAGACCCAGTACTTC
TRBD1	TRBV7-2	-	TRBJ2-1	CASSHDRGYNEQFF	TGTGCCAGCAGCCACGACAGGGGCTACAATGAGCAGTTCTTC
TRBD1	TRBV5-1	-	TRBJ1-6	CASSLATGTVNSPLHF	TGCGCCAGCAGCTTAGCAACCGGGACAGTTAATTCACCCCTCCACTTT
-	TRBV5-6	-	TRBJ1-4	CASSARALSLTNEKLFF	TGTGCCAGCAGCGCCCGCGCCCTCTCCCTCACTAATGAAAAACTGTTTTTT
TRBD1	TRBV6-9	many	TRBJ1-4	CASSYDGQGNEKLFF	TGTGCCAGCAGTTACGACGGACAGGGGAATGAAAAACTGTTTTTT
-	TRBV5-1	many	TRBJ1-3	CASAPEHSGNTIYF	TGCGCCAGCGCCCCAGAACATTCTGGAAACACCATATATTTT
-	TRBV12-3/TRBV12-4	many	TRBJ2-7	CASSSQNRTLPRYTYEQYF	TGTGCCAGCAGTTCCCAAAATAGGACACTTCCCCGATACACCTACGAGCAGTACTTC
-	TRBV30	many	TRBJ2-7	CAWSVYERNYEQYF	TGTGCCTGGAGTGTATATGAGCGGAACTACGAGCAGTACTTC
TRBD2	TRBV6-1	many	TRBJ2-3	CASSERHYQRASGVTDTQYF	TGTGCCAGCAGTGAAAGGCATTACCAAAGGGCTAGCGGGGTCACAGATACGCAGTATTTT
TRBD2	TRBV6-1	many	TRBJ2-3	CASSQLASTDTQYF	TGTGCCAGCAGTCAACTAGCGAGCACAGATACGCAGTATTTT
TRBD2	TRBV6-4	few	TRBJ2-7	CANPTGSGAYEQYF	TGTGCCAACCCGACTGGTAGCGGGGCTTACGAGCAGTACTTC
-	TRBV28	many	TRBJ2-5	CASSLPQGRVRETQYF	TGTGCCAGCAGTTTACCCCAGGGAAGGGTTAGAGAGACCCAGTACTTC
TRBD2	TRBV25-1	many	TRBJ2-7	CASSEDGWEGAYEQYF	TGTGCCAGCAGTGAAGACGGGTGGGAGGGCGCCTACGAGCAGTACTTC
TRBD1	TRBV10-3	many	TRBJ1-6	CAARTGGNSPLHF	TGTGCCGCTAGGACAGGGGGGAATTCACCCCTCCACTTT
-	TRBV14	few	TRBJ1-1	CASSRRIGTEAFF	TGTGCCAGCAGCCGTAGAATAGGCACTGAAGCTTTCTTT
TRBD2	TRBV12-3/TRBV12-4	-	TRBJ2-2	CASSLASAGDTGELFF	TGTGCCAGCAGTTTAGCGTCAGCGGGGGACACCGGGGAGCTGTTTTTT
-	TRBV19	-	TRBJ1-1	CASSIRRQGFSEDTEAFF	TGTGCCAGTAGTATCCGCCGGCAGGGTTTCTCCGAGGACACTGAAGCTTTCTTT
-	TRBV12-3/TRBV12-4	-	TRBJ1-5	CASSDGTLGYGQPQHF	TGTGCCAGCAGTGACGGGACTTTGGGGTATGGTCAGCCCCAGCATTTT
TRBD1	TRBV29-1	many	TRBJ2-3	CSVDYTDRASTDTQYF	TGCAGCGTTGACTACACCGACAGGGCAAGCACAGATACGCAGTATTTT
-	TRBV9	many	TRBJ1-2	CASSGKGGDYGYTF	TGTGCCAGCAGCGGGAAGGGAGGCGACTATGGCTACACCTTC
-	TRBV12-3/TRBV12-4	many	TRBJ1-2	CASSFSTDYGYTF	TGTGCCAGCAGTTTCAGCACAGACTATGGCTACACCTTC
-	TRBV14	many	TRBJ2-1	CASSLYAGPPSYNEQFF	TGTGCCAGCAGCCTTTATGCGGGACCACCCTCCTACAATGAGCAGTTCTTC
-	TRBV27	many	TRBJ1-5	CASRQSLQAGYQPQHF	TGTGCCAGCAGACAAAGCTTACAAGCCGGGTATCAGCCCCAGCATTTT
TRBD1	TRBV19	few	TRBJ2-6	CATKPGQGVFPGANVLTF	TGTGCCACTAAGCCGGGACAGGGGGTTTTCCCTGGGGCCAACGTCCTGACTTTC
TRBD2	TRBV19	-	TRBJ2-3	CASSRGDLAGSSETQYF	TGTGCCAGTAGCAGGGGGGACCTAGCGGGATCGTCCGAGACGCAGTATTTT
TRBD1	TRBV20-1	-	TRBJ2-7	CSAAPRGTGGNEQYF	TGCAGTGCTGCCCCAAGGGGGACAGGGGGCAACGAGCAGTACTTC
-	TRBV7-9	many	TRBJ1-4	CASTGEGDEKLFF	TGTGCCAGCACCGGGGAAGGGGATGAAAAACTGTTTTTT
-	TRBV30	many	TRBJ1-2	CAWKKGSPYGYTF	TGTGCCTGGAAGAAAGGGAGTCCCTATGGCTACACCTTC
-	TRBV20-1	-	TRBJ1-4	CSAFRDANEKLFF	TGCAGTGCCTTTCGGGACGCTAATGAAAAACTGTTTTTT
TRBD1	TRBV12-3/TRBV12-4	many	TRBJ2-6	CASRIQGLGANVLTF	TGTGCCAGCAGGATACAGGGGTTAGGGGCCAACGTCCTGACTTTC
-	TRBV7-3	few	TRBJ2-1	CASSYTSRDDNEQFF	TGTGCCAGCAGTTACACATCCCGGGACGACAATGAGCAGTTCTTC
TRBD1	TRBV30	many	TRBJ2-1	CAWSQSRQGYNEQFF	TGTGCCTGGAGCCAGAGTCGACAGGGATACAATGAGCAGTTCTTC
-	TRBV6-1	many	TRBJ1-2	CASTRGENGYTF	TGTGCCAGCACAAGGGGAGAGAATGGCTACACCTTC
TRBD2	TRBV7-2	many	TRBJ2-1	CASSTQTSGSGEQFF	TGTGCCAGCAGCACCCAGACTAGCGGGAGTGGTGAGCAGTTCTTC
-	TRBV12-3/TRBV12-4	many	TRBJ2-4	CASSSRALVAKNIQYF	TGTGCCAGCAGTTCCAGGGCTCTGGTCGCCAAAAACATTCAGTACTTC
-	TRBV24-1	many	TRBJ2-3	CATSASTGPADTQYF	TGTGCCACCAGTGCTTCCACCGGGCCGGCAGATACGCAATATTTT
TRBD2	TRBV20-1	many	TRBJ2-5	CSARGRLAGLGTQYF	TGCAGTGCTAGAGGGAGACTAGCGGGGTTGGGGACCCAGTACTTC
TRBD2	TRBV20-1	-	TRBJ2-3	CSARWTSGEYF	TGCAGTGCTAGGTGGACTAGCGGGGAGTATTTT
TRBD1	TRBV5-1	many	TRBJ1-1	CASSLGDRRNTEAFF	TGCGCCAGCAGCTTGGGGGACAGAAGAAACACTGAAGCTTTCTTT
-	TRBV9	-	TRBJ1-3	CASSPTPGLSGNTIYF	TGTGCCAGCAGCCCCACCCCAGGCCTCTCTGGAAACACCATATATTTT
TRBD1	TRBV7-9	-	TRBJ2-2	CASSTRQGATGELFF	TGTGCCAGCAGCACCCGACAGGGGGCCACCGGGGAGCTGTTTTTT
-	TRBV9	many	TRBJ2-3	CASSVAGERTDTQYF	TGTGCCAGCAGCGTAGCAGGGGAGAGAACAGATACGCAGTATTTT
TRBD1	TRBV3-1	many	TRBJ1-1	CASTSGGRGVGAFF	TGTGCCAGCACCTCAGGGGGGCGCGGGGTCGGAGCTTTCTTT
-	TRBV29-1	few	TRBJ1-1	CSGGRWNTEAFF	TGCAGCGGGGGACGATGGAACACTGAAGCTTTCTTT
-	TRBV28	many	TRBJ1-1	CASSTLGTPLRQGTEAFF	TGTGCCAGCAGCACTCTCGGGACTCCCCTACGGCAGGGGACTGAAGCTTTCTTT
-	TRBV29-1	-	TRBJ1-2	CSVVRTDLTNYGYTF	TGCAGCGTTGTGAGGACAGACCTCACTAACTATGGCTACACCTTC
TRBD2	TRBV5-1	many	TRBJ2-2	CASSLFLGLARRGTGELFF	TGCGCCAGCAGCTTGTTCCTGGGACTAGCGAGGAGGGGGACCGGGGAGCTGTTTTTT
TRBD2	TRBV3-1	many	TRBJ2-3	CASGRAADTQYF	TGTGCCAGCGGGAGGGCTGCAGATACGCAGTATTTT